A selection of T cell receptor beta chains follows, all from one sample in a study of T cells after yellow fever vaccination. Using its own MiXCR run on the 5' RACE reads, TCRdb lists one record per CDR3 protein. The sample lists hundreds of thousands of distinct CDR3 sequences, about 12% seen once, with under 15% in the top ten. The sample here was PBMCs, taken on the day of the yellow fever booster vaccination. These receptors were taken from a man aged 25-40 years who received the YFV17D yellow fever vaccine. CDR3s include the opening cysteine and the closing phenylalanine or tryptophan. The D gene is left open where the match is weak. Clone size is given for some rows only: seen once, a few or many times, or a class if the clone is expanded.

CDR3 protein: CASSPRTMWETQYF; CDR3 DNA: TGTGCCAGCAGCCCCAGGACGATGTGGGAGACCCAGTACTTC; clone size: .; V gene: TRBV7-8; D gene: .; J gene: TRBJ2-5
CDR3 protein: CSARAGYQETQYF; CDR3 DNA: TGCAGTGCTAGAGCAGGTTACCAAGAGACCCAGTACTTC; clone size: .; V gene: TRBV20-1; D gene: .; J gene: TRBJ2-5
CDR3 protein: CASSSVGQGELFF; CDR3 DNA: TGTGCCAGCAGCTCAGTCGGACAGGGTGAGCTGTTTTTT; clone size: many; V gene: TRBV7-2; D gene: TRBD1; J gene: TRBJ2-2
CDR3 protein: CASSRQLLAGGGTGELFF; CDR3 DNA: TGTGCCAGCAGCCGTCAGTTACTAGCGGGAGGAGGGACCGGGGAGCTGTTTTTT; clone size: many; V gene: TRBV14; D gene: TRBD2; J gene: TRBJ2-2
CDR3 protein: CASSSTSGSLEQYF; CDR3 DNA: TGTGCCAGCAGCTCAACTAGCGGGAGTCTCGAGCAGTACTTC; clone size: few; V gene: TRBV9; D gene: TRBD2; J gene: TRBJ2-7
CDR3 protein: CSARIGGVGETQYF; CDR3 DNA: TGCAGTGCTAGAATCGGGGGCGTGGGGGAGACCCAGTACTTC; clone size: few; V gene: TRBV20-1; D gene: .; J gene: TRBJ2-5
CDR3 protein: CASSPVSGGQGETQYF; CDR3 DNA: TGCGCCAGCAGCCCAGTATCCGGGGGGCAGGGAGAGACCCAGTACTTC; clone size: few; V gene: TRBV4-3; D gene: .; J gene: TRBJ2-5
CDR3 protein: CASTLAGSLSYNEQFF; CDR3 DNA: TGCGCCAGCACCTTAGCGGGAAGCCTCTCCTACAATGAGCAGTTCTTC; clone size: few; V gene: TRBV5-1; D gene: TRBD2; J gene: TRBJ2-1
CDR3 protein: CSARVGTSGRLVGYNEQFF; CDR3 DNA: TGCAGTGCTAGAGTCGGGACTAGCGGGAGGTTAGTCGGCTACAATGAGCAGTTCTTC; clone size: once; V gene: TRBV20-1; D gene: TRBD2; J gene: TRBJ2-1
CDR3 protein: CASSLPASGSNGDTQYF; CDR3 DNA: TGTGCCAGCAGTTTACCGGCTAGCGGCTCAAACGGGGATACGCAGTATTTT; clone size: few; V gene: TRBV27; D gene: TRBD2; J gene: TRBJ2-3
CDR3 protein: CASRAGTGGFNEQFF; CDR3 DNA: TGTGCCAGCAGGGCCGGGACAGGAGGCTTCAATGAGCAGTTCTTC; clone size: .; V gene: TRBV6-1; D gene: TRBD1; J gene: TRBJ2-1
CDR3 protein: CATSLSPGQHGREQYF; CDR3 DNA: TGTGCCACCAGCCTCTCACCGGGACAGCACGGGCGCGAGCAGTACTTC; clone size: .; V gene: TRBV15; D gene: TRBD1; J gene: TRBJ2-7
CDR3 protein: CASSQGDTQYF; CDR3 DNA: TGTGCCAGCAGCCAAGGGGATACGCAGTATTTT; clone size: many; V gene: TRBV3-1; D gene: .; J gene: TRBJ2-3
CDR3 protein: CATSDPAAGDGTEAFF; CDR3 DNA: TGTGCCACCAGTGATCCTGCGGCAGGGGATGGCACTGAAGCTTTCTTT; clone size: few; V gene: TRBV24-1; D gene: .; J gene: TRBJ1-1
CDR3 protein: CASSRSRDREVTQYF; CDR3 DNA: TGTGCCAGCAGCCGTAGCCGGGACAGGGAGGTGACCCAGTACTTC; clone size: .; V gene: TRBV7-6; D gene: TRBD1; J gene: TRBJ2-5
CDR3 protein: CASNQGMGDTQYF; CDR3 DNA: TGTGCCAGCAATCAGGGGATGGGAGATACGCAGTATTTT; clone size: .; V gene: TRBV28; D gene: .; J gene: TRBJ2-3
CDR3 protein: CSARDRLGAGGKTPPSETQYF; CDR3 DNA: TGCAGTGCTAGAGATCGTTTAGGAGCGGGAGGAAAAACTCCCCCCTCAGAGACCCAGTACTTC; clone size: few; V gene: TRBV20-1; D gene: TRBD2; J gene: TRBJ2-5
CDR3 protein: CSVMEGSGEQFF; CDR3 DNA: TGCAGCGTCATGGAGGGTTCGGGTGAGCAGTTCTTC; clone size: few; V gene: TRBV29-1; D gene: .; J gene: TRBJ2-1
CDR3 protein: CSAISSSQETQYF; CDR3 DNA: TGCAGTGCCATTAGTTCGAGCCAAGAGACCCAGTACTTC; clone size: .; V gene: TRBV20-1; D gene: .; J gene: TRBJ2-5
CDR3 protein: CASSLQGRSTGELFF; CDR3 DNA: TGTGCCAGCAGCTTACAGGGGAGGAGCACCGGGGAGCTGTTTTTT; clone size: many; V gene: TRBV7-8; D gene: .; J gene: TRBJ2-2
CDR3 protein: CAWRTQGTEDTQYF; CDR3 DNA: TGTGCCTGGAGGACCCAGGGAACTGAAGATACGCAGTATTTT; clone size: .; V gene: TRBV30; D gene: .; J gene: TRBJ2-3
CDR3 protein: CASNTGTGNTIYF; CDR3 DNA: TGTGCCAGCAATACAGGGACCGGAAACACCATATATTTT; clone size: once; V gene: TRBV6-6; D gene: .; J gene: TRBJ1-3
CDR3 protein: CSASGVSSNTEAFF; CDR3 DNA: TGCAGTGCTAGTGGGGTCTCCTCGAACACTGAAGCTTTCTTT; clone size: .; V gene: TRBV20-1; D gene: .; J gene: TRBJ1-1
CDR3 protein: CSVGAGTGGGYTQYF; CDR3 DNA: TGCAGCGTGGGGGCCGGGACAGGGGGCGGTTATACGCAGTATTTT; clone size: few; V gene: TRBV29-1; D gene: TRBD1; J gene: TRBJ2-3
CDR3 protein: CSARVAVGGEQYF; CDR3 DNA: TGCAGTGCTAGAGTTGCGGTGGGAGGCGAGCAGTACTTC; clone size: .; V gene: TRBV20-1; D gene: .; J gene: TRBJ2-7
CDR3 protein: CASSNRATGELFF; CDR3 DNA: TGTGCCAGTAGTAACAGGGCCACCGGGGAGCTGTTTTTT; clone size: .; V gene: TRBV19; D gene: .; J gene: TRBJ2-2
CDR3 protein: CASSETSGLYQETQYF; CDR3 DNA: TGTGCCAGCAGCGAGACTAGCGGCCTGTACCAAGAGACCCAGTACTTC; clone size: few; V gene: TRBV5-4; D gene: TRBD2; J gene: TRBJ2-5
CDR3 protein: CASSSPGGTLQPYTQYF; CDR3 DNA: TGTGCCAGCAGCTCCCCCGGGGGGACTCTCCAGCCCTATACGCAGTATTTT; clone size: .; V gene: TRBV7-8; D gene: TRBD2; J gene: TRBJ2-3
CDR3 protein: CASRSGTRGFYNEQFF; CDR3 DNA: TGTGCCAGCAGGTCCGGGACTAGGGGATTCTACAATGAGCAGTTCTTC; clone size: .; V gene: TRBV6-2/TRBV6-3; D gene: TRBD2; J gene: TRBJ2-1
CDR3 protein: CASSRIQKADEQYF; CDR3 DNA: TGTGCCAGCTCACGTATCCAGAAAGCGGACGAGCAGTACTTC; clone size: few; V gene: TRBV18; D gene: .; J gene: TRBJ2-7
CDR3 protein: CASKKVGVSDEKLFF; CDR3 DNA: TGTGCCAGCAAAAAGGTCGGGGTTAGCGATGAAAAACTGTTTTTT; clone size: many; V gene: TRBV12-3/TRBV12-4; D gene: .; J gene: TRBJ1-4
CDR3 protein: CASSLARGTGPSGGELFF; CDR3 DNA: TGTGCCAGCAGCTTAGCGCGTGGGACAGGGCCAAGTGGCGGGGAGCTGTTTTTT; clone size: .; V gene: TRBV7-2; D gene: TRBD1; J gene: TRBJ2-2
CDR3 protein: CASSQEVAGGRRYF; CDR3 DNA: TGTGCCAGCAGCCAAGAGGTAGCGGGAGGCAGGAGGTACTTC; clone size: few; V gene: TRBV3-1; D gene: TRBD2; J gene: TRBJ2-7
CDR3 protein: CAGSSGTYNEQFF; CDR3 DNA: TGTGCCGGGAGTAGCGGGACATACAATGAGCAGTTCTTC; clone size: .; V gene: TRBV7-2; D gene: TRBD2; J gene: TRBJ2-1
CDR3 protein: CASSATGFEPANEKLFF; CDR3 DNA: TGTGCCAGCAGTGCAACAGGGTTTGAACCTGCTAATGAAAAACTGTTTTTT; clone size: .; V gene: TRBV28; D gene: .; J gene: TRBJ1-4
CDR3 protein: CASSVGPLSGQPQHF; CDR3 DNA: TGTGCCAGCAGCGTGGGACCCCTTTCCGGGCAGCCCCAGCATTTT; clone size: .; V gene: TRBV5-6; D gene: .; J gene: TRBJ1-5
CDR3 protein: CAISELVRGNEQFF; CDR3 DNA: TGTGCCATCAGTGAGTTGGTGCGGGGCAATGAGCAGTTCTTC; clone size: many; V gene: TRBV10-3; D gene: .; J gene: TRBJ2-1
CDR3 protein: CSANPLGSKNIQYF; CDR3 DNA: TGCAGTGCTAACCCGCTTGGCAGCAAAAACATTCAGTACTTC; clone size: few; V gene: TRBV20-1; D gene: .; J gene: TRBJ2-4
CDR3 protein: CASSPGRVDEQFF; CDR3 DNA: TGTGCCAGCAGTCCCGGGAGGGTGGATGAGCAGTTCTTC; clone size: .; V gene: TRBV12-3/TRBV12-4; D gene: TRBD2; J gene: TRBJ2-1
CDR3 protein: CASSQDTGTRRYF; CDR3 DNA: TGCGCCAGCAGCCAAGATACCGGGACCAGACGGTACTTC; clone size: few; V gene: TRBV4-3; D gene: .; J gene: TRBJ2-5
CDR3 protein: CAWSVRGGSYNEQFF; CDR3 DNA: TGTGCCTGGAGTGTACGAGGCGGCTCCTACAATGAGCAGTTCTTC; clone size: .; V gene: TRBV30; D gene: .; J gene: TRBJ2-1
CDR3 protein: CASSRTYNEQFF; CDR3 DNA: TGTGCCAGCAGCCGGACTTACAATGAGCAGTTCTTC; clone size: many; V gene: TRBV3-1; D gene: .; J gene: TRBJ2-1